This is a list of T cell receptor beta chains from one sample in a study of CD8 T cells in Susac syndrome. From the immunoSEQ multiplex PCR reads, TCRdb called clonotypes with MiXCR, one entry per CDR3 protein. This sample yields about 300,000 distinct CDR3 sequences, of which roughly 94% are seen a single time; more than 0.06% belongs to the top ten. The specimen sequenced was CD4+ T cells from PBMCs. The receptors come from a human donor with multiple sclerosis. Each CDR3 is given with its conserved first and last residue. The D gene is left open where the match is weak. Expanded clones are given a class, and other clones once, few, many or no size at all.

V gene,D gene,J gene,clone size,CDR3 protein,CDR3 DNA
TRBV3-1,.,TRBJ1-2,.,CASSQEDSPYGYTF,TGTGCCAGCAGCCAAGAGGACAGCCCCTATGGCTACACCTTC
TRBV7-2,.,TRBJ2-5,.,CASSLVTRLGTQYF,TGTGCCAGCAGCTTAGTGACGAGATTAGGGACCCAGTACTTC
TRBV7-9,.,TRBJ1-4,.,CASSPGQPNEKLFF,TGTGCCAGCAGCCCTGGACAGCCAAATGAAAAACTGTTTTTT
TRBV5-6,.,TRBJ2-4,.,CASSLMRGAMGNIQYF,TGTGCCAGCAGCTTGATGAGGGGCGCAATGGGAAACATTCAGTACTTC
TRBV18,TRBD2,TRBJ2-1,.,CASSPRGLAGGEQFF,TGTGCCAGCTCACCGAGGGGACTAGCGGGAGGTGAGCAGTTCTTC
TRBV29-1,TRBD2,TRBJ2-3,.,CSVSASGVGDTQYF,TGCAGCGTTTCGGCTAGCGGGGTGGGAGATACGCAGTATTTT
TRBV18,.,TRBJ2-7,few,CASSPTSESGSSYEQYF,TGTGCCAGCTCACCCACCTCGGAGAGCGGCAGCTCCTACGAGCAGTACTTC
TRBV6-2/TRBV6-3,TRBD2,TRBJ2-3,.,CASSYRLAGVTDTQYF,TGTGCCAGCAGTTACCGACTAGCGGGGGTCACAGATACGCAGTATTTT
TRBV5-1,.,TRBJ2-2,.,CASSLEAGELFF,TGCGCCAGCAGCTTGGAGGCCGGGGAGCTGTTTTTT
TRBV12-3/TRBV12-4,.,TRBJ2-2,.,CASSSPGPGELFF,TGTGCCAGCAGTTCCCCAGGGCCCGGGGAGCTGTTTTTT
TRBV27,.,TRBJ1-2,.,CASRPRDRVYGYTF,TGTGCCAGCAGGCCTAGGGATCGGGTCTATGGCTACACCTTC
TRBV10-3,TRBD2,TRBJ2-5,.,CAITPGTSGGQETQYF,TGTGCCATCACCCCCGGGACTAGCGGGGGCCAAGAGACCCAGTACTTC
TRBV29-1,TRBD2,TRBJ2-7,.,CSVGLAAGYEQYF,TGCAGCGTTGGACTAGCGGCCGGCTACGAGCAGTACTTC
TRBV7-9,.,TRBJ2-2,.,CASSLTVTPNTGELFF,TGTGCCAGCAGCTTAACGGTTACCCCAAACACCGGGGAGCTGTTTTTT
TRBV4-2,TRBD1,TRBJ1-2,once,CASSQQTGERSYGYTF,TGTGCCAGCAGCCAACAAACAGGGGAGCGGAGCTATGGCTACACCTTC
TRBV5-1,.,TRBJ2-2,.,CASSFQGHTGELFF,TGCGCCAGCAGCTTTCAGGGGCACACCGGGGAGCTGTTTTTT
TRBV5-1,.,TRBJ2-4,.,CASTEGYGGNIQYF,TGCGCCAGCACGGAGGGATATGGTGGAAACATTCAGTACTTC
TRBV29-1,.,TRBJ1-1,.,CSAGGLGSWNTEAFF,TGCAGCGCTGGGGGATTGGGAAGCTGGAACACTGAAGCTTTCTTT
TRBV7-2,.,TRBJ2-5,.,CASSLALVAARWDF,TGTGCCAGCAGCTTAGCGTTAGTTGCAGCCCGATGGGACTTC
TRBV7-8,.,TRBJ1-1,.,CASSPPRVNTEAFF,TGTGCCAGCAGCCCCCCTAGAGTGAACACTGAAGCTTTCTTT
TRBV12-3/TRBV12-4,.,TRBJ1-2,.,CASSFRRRGYTF,TGTGCCAGCAGTTTTCGGCGGAGGGGCTACACCTTC
TRBV2,.,TRBJ2-7,.,CASQGLTISEQYF,TGTGCCAGCCAGGGTTTAACGATATCCGAGCAGTACTTC
TRBV29-1,TRBD1,TRBJ1-2,.,CSVGTGDYGYTF,TGCAGCGTGGGGACAGGGGACTATGGCTACACCTTC
TRBV12-3/TRBV12-4,.,TRBJ1-1,.,CASTPRGGPEAFF,TGTGCCAGCACTCCCCGGGGGGGCCCTGAAGCTTTCTTT
TRBV6-6,.,TRBJ2-4,.,CASYPTNQGTKNIQYF,TGTGCCAGTTACCCCACCAATCAGGGAACTAAAAACATTCAGTACTTC
TRBV30,.,TRBJ1-2,.,CAWTRAGVGYGYTF,TGTGCCTGGACCCGAGCAGGGGTGGGATATGGCTACACCTTC
TRBV19,.,TRBJ1-3,.,CASSIGGTGNTIYF,TGTGCCAGTAGTATAGGGGGAACGGGAAACACCATATATTTT
TRBV5-1,.,TRBJ2-3,once,CASSLQWGPTDTQYF,TGCGCCAGCAGCCTCCAATGGGGTCCCACAGATACGCAGTATTTT
TRBV29-1,.,TRBJ2-7,.,CSANVGSNYEQYF,TGCAGCGCCAACGTAGGTTCAAACTACGAGCAGTACTTC
TRBV6-1,.,TRBJ2-3,.,CASSDAGEADTQYF,TGTGCCAGCAGTGACGCAGGGGAGGCAGATACGCAGTATTTT
TRBV3-1,.,TRBJ2-3,.,CASSQPGGRTDTQYF,TGTGCCAGCAGCCAGCCCGGGGGGCGCACAGATACGCAGTATTTT
TRBV20-1,TRBD2,TRBJ2-1,.,CSARVASGGAYNEQFF,TGCAGTGCTAGAGTAGCTAGCGGGGGGGCCTACAATGAGCAGTTCTTC
TRBV9,TRBD2,TRBJ2-3,.,CASSGGLAGGDTQYF,TGTGCCAGCAGCGGTGGACTAGCGGGGGGAGATACGCAGTATTTT
TRBV29-1,.,TRBJ2-1,.,CSGRQNEQFF,TGCAGCGGGCGACAGAATGAGCAGTTCTTC
TRBV19,.,TRBJ2-3,.,CASSLGASTDTQYF,TGTGCCAGTAGCCTGGGAGCAAGCACAGATACGCAGTATTTT
TRBV20-1,.,TRBJ2-2,.,CSAMSVGWGEKGGELFF,TGCAGTGCTATGTCAGTCGGTTGGGGAGAGAAGGGCGGGGAGCTGTTTTTT
TRBV19,.,TRBJ2-7,.,CASSQDGGSQEQYF,TGTGCCAGTAGCCAAGATGGTGGGTCTCAGGAGCAGTACTTC
TRBV7-2,.,TRBJ2-5,.,CASSLAVSEQETQYF,TGTGCCAGCAGCTTAGCGGTTAGCGAGCAAGAGACCCAGTACTTC
TRBV21-1,.,TRBJ2-7,.,CASSRGSNYYEQYF,TGTGCCAGCAGCCGGGGGTCAAATTACTACGAGCAGTACTTC
TRBV20-1,TRBD1,TRBJ2-3,.,CSAKADRASTDTQYF,TGCAGTGCTAAAGCGGACAGGGCTAGCACAGATACGCAGTATTTT
TRBV7-8,.,TRBJ2-1,.,CASGPGSSYNEQFF,TGTGCCTCCGGCCCGGGTTCCTCCTACAATGAGCAGTTCTTC
TRBV19,.,TRBJ1-4,.,CASRDLQGNEKLFF,TGTGCCAGTAGAGACCTACAGGGAAATGAAAAACTGTTTTTT
TRBV19,.,TRBJ2-1,.,CASSARGLHNEQFF,TGTGCCAGTAGTGCTAGGGGCCTTCACAATGAGCAGTTCTTC
TRBV5-4,.,TRBJ2-6,.,CASSHPARDTVLTF,TGTGCCAGCAGCCATCCTGCCCGGGACACCGTCCTGACTTTC
TRBV4-3,.,TRBJ1-2,once,CASSQGGVLDLYGYTF,TGCGCCAGCAGCCAAGGTGGAGTGCTGGATCTCTATGGCTACACCTTC
TRBV7-3,.,TRBJ2-3,.,CASRRVRTDTQYF,TGTGCCAGCCGGCGGGTCCGCACAGATACGCAGTATTTT
TRBV30,.,TRBJ2-3,.,CAWSSTDPNTQYF,TGTGCCTGGAGTTCGACGGACCCTAATACGCAGTATTTT
TRBV30,.,TRBJ2-2,.,CAWSVSGGELFF,TGTGCCTGGAGTGTCTCGGGCGGGGAGCTGTTTTTT
TRBV4-3,.,TRBJ1-6,.,CASSQDVVRTNNSPLHF,TGCGCCAGCAGCCAAGATGTGGTACGGACGAATAATTCACCCCTCCACTTT
TRBV12-3/TRBV12-4,.,TRBJ2-2,.,CASRGIENTGELFF,TGTGCCAGCAGGGGAATAGAAAACACCGGGGAGCTGTTTTTT
TRBV5-1,.,TRBJ2-2,.,CASSLAGTTNTGELFF,TGCGCCAGCAGCTTGGCCGGTACAACGAACACCGGGGAGCTGTTTTTT
TRBV9,.,TRBJ2-2,once,CASSPRGDPSTGELFF,TGTGCCAGCAGCCCCCGCGGGGACCCCAGCACCGGGGAGCTGTTTTTT
TRBV10-3,.,TRBJ2-7,.,CAISEGRWEQYF,TGTGCCATCAGTGAGGGACGATGGGAGCAGTACTTC
TRBV27,.,TRBJ2-3,.,CASSHRLLEYVPDTQYF,TGTGCCAGCAGCCATCGGCTCCTTGAGTATGTTCCAGATACGCAGTATTTT
TRBV7-6,.,TRBJ2-7,.,CASSSEGGPAYEQYF,TGTGCCAGCAGCTCAGAGGGGGGTCCCGCCTACGAGCAGTACTTC